A selection of T cell receptor beta chains follows, all from one sample in a study of T cells after yellow fever vaccination. TCRdb analysed the 5' RACE reads with MiXCR anew, one entry per CDR3 protein. The table has 550,000 or so distinct CDR3 sequences, 15% to 20% seen once; the top ten hold roughly an eighth. The source was PBMCs, collected 15 days after the yellow fever booster vaccination. The receptor set was obtained from a man younger than 40 who received the YFV17D yellow fever vaccine. CDR3s include the opening cysteine and the closing phenylalanine or tryptophan. The D gene is left open where the match is weak. Size values are once, few and many counts, or a class for expanded clones, and some rows have none.

clone_size,j_call,d_call,v_call,cdr3_nt,cdr3_aa
few,TRBJ2-6,-,TRBV4-3,TGCGCCAGCAGCCAAGATGCCGTGCCATTCTCTGGGGCCAACGTCCTGACTTTC,CASSQDAVPFSGANVLTF
-,TRBJ2-7,TRBD2,TRBV5-1,TGCGCCAGCAGCTTATCCCAGACTAGCGTACGCTACGAGCAGTACTTC,CASSLSQTSVRYEQYF
once,TRBJ2-1,-,TRBV11-2,TGTGCCAGCAGCACCGAGAGGGAATACAATGAGCAGTTCTTC,CASSTEREYNEQFF
-,TRBJ2-1,TRBD2,TRBV7-3,TGTGCCAGCAGCTTAAGGACTAGCGGGCCCCTCAATGAGCAGTTCTTC,CASSLRTSGPLNEQFF
few,TRBJ1-5,-,TRBV20-1,TGCAGTGCTAGGGACCCTGAAAGACAACCCTCCAATCAGCCCCAGCATTTT,CSARDPERQPSNQPQHF
-,TRBJ2-7,TRBD2,TRBV4-3,TGCGCCAGCAGCCAAGATCTGGTGATAGCGGGAGTGGGGGAGCAGTACTTC,CASSQDLVIAGVGEQYF
many,TRBJ2-2,-,TRBV5-1,TGCGCCAGCAGCTTGGCCGTAGACAACACCGGGGAGCTGTTTTTT,CASSLAVDNTGELFF
-,TRBJ1-1,TRBD1,TRBV28,TGTGCCAGCAGTCCCGGGGACAGAGAAGCTTTCTTT,CASSPGDREAFF
-,TRBJ2-2,TRBD2,TRBV7-8,TGTGCCAGCAGCTTACTAGCGGGAGGGATAGGCGGGGAGCTGTTTTTT,CASSLLAGGIGGELFF
-,TRBJ1-5,-,TRBV3-1,TGTGCCAGCAGCCCTGGGTCCGCTGGGGACCAGCCCCAGCATTTT,CASSPGSAGDQPQHF
few,TRBJ2-2,-,TRBV20-1,TGCAGTGCTAGGCGCGGGAACACCGGGGAGCTGTTTTTT,CSARRGNTGELFF
-,TRBJ1-5,TRBD1,TRBV20-1,TGCAGTGCCATTACTCCCGGGACAGGGACCCGGCAGCCCCAGCATTTT,CSAITPGTGTRQPQHF
few,TRBJ2-3,-,TRBV24-1,TGTGCCACCAGTGCGGTGAGCACAGATACGCAGTATTTT,CATSAVSTDTQYF
-,TRBJ1-2,-,TRBV11-2,TGTGCCAGCAGCCCGGGACCCATGGGCGACTATGGCTACACCTTC,CASSPGPMGDYGYTF
few,TRBJ2-7,TRBD2,TRBV7-2,TGTGCCAGCAGCCTCAGCGGGAGGTCGGACGAGCAGTACTTC,CASSLSGRSDEQYF
-,TRBJ1-2,TRBD1,TRBV20-1,TGCAGTGCTCGTCGGACAGGGGAACGATACACCTTC,CSARRTGERYTF
-,TRBJ1-2,-,TRBV5-1,TGCGCCAGCAGCTTGCTTATCGATAATGGCTACACCTTC,CASSLLIDNGYTF
-,TRBJ2-1,TRBD2,TRBV11-2,TGTGCCAGCAGCTTAGTTATTACAATTCCGCCTAGCGGGAGCAATGAGCAGTTCTTC,CASSLVITIPPSGSNEQFF
few,TRBJ2-7,TRBD2,TRBV5-1,TGCGCCAGCAGCGCCGGGACTAGCGGGAGGGCCATCTACGAGCAGTACTTC,CASSAGTSGRAIYEQYF
few,TRBJ2-1,-,TRBV7-2,TGTGCCAGCAGCTTCGCTCCCACCAATGAGCAGTTCTTC,CASSFAPTNEQFF
-,TRBJ2-1,-,TRBV5-1,TGCGCCAGCAGCTTGATCCAGGGCCCCCCCTTAACGTTCTTC,CASSLIQGPPLTFF
few,TRBJ2-5,TRBD2,TRBV6-1,TGTGCCAGCAGTCTCGGGACTAGCGGCCCTGAGGTGCAGACCCAGTACTTC,CASSLGTSGPEVQTQYF
few,TRBJ2-2,TRBD2,TRBV4-2,TGTGCCAGCAGCCAGGGGACTAGCGGAGAGAACACCGGGGAGCTGTTTTTT,CASSQGTSGENTGELFF
few,TRBJ2-1,TRBD2,TRBV6-5,TGTGCCAGCAGTTACTCCGGGACTAGCGGGAGCTTCAATAACAATGAGCAGTTCTTC,CASSYSGTSGSFNNNEQFF
-,TRBJ2-5,TRBD1,TRBV2,TGTGCCAGCAGTGAGGGGACAGGGGCCTTC,CASSEGTGAF
few,TRBJ2-1,TRBD2,TRBV6-2/TRBV6-3,TGTGCCAGCAGTCCTCGCGAAAGCGGGGCCTCCTACAATGAGCAGTTCTTC,CASSPRESGASYNEQFF
few,TRBJ2-2,-,TRBV30,TGTGCCTGGAGTGTAAAGGGGGAGCTGTTTTTT,CAWSVKGELFF
few,TRBJ2-1,TRBD2,TRBV5-1,TGCGCCAGCAGCACGAGTCCGAGCGGGAGCTCCTACAATGAGCAGTTCTTC,CASSTSPSGSSYNEQFF
few,TRBJ2-1,TRBD2,TRBV7-2,TGTGCCAGCAGCTTTGTTAGCGGGAGGTACAATGAGCAGTTCTTC,CASSFVSGRYNEQFF
few,TRBJ1-3,-,TRBV6-1,TGTGCCAGCAGGATAGAGGGAGCTGGAAACACCATATATTTT,CASRIEGAGNTIYF
few,TRBJ2-3,TRBD1,TRBV28,TGTGCCAGCAGCGGAACAGGGGGGTCTAGCACAGATACGCAGTATTTT,CASSGTGGSSTDTQYF
-,TRBJ2-3,TRBD2,TRBV7-9,TGTGCCAGCAGCTTCGGCGGGAGCTTCGGTCGAGATACGCAGTATTTT,CASSFGGSFGRDTQYF
few,TRBJ1-2,TRBD1,TRBV7-3,TGTGCCAGCAGCTTGGACAGGACCTATGGCTACACCTTC,CASSLDRTYGYTF
-,TRBJ1-1,TRBD1,TRBV3-1,TGTGCCAGCAGCCAACAAGGGGGCGATACTGAAGCTTTCTTT,CASSQQGGDTEAFF
many,TRBJ2-2,TRBD1,TRBV5-1,TGCGCCAGCAGCTACGGGACAGGGTATTCGAACACCGGGGAGCTGTTTTTT,CASSYGTGYSNTGELFF
few,TRBJ2-1,TRBD1,TRBV7-9,TGTGCCAGCAGTTCTACAGGGGCCTACAATGAGCAGTTCTTC,CASSSTGAYNEQFF
few,TRBJ2-5,-,TRBV6-2/TRBV6-3,TGTGCCAGCAGTTACCCTCAGGGGGGCGAGGGGCCCCAGTACTTC,CASSYPQGGEGPQYF
few,TRBJ2-1,TRBD2,TRBV20-1,TGCAGTGCTATTCGCGGGAGGCCCTACAATGAGCAGTTCTTC,CSAIRGRPYNEQFF
few,TRBJ2-3,-,TRBV6-2/TRBV6-3,TGTGCCAGCAGCCGAGACGCAACAAGCACAGATACGCAGTATTTT,CASSRDATSTDTQYF
-,TRBJ2-3,-,TRBV29-1,TGCAGCTCCCCAGTGGGGGCCCGGGGTACGCAGTATTTT,CSSPVGARGTQYF
-,TRBJ2-1,-,TRBV5-1,TGCGCCAGCAGCTTGGGCAGGGTTAAAGTTGAGCAGTTCTTC,CASSLGRVKVEQFF
few,TRBJ2-7,-,TRBV7-9,TGTGCCAGCAGCTGGGCCGGGGAGCAGTACTTC,CASSWAGEQYF
-,TRBJ2-5,-,TRBV24-1,TGTGCCACCAGTGATCCCGGAGAGACCCAGTACTTC,CATSDPGETQYF
few,TRBJ2-7,TRBD2,TRBV19,TGTGCCAGTAGTATGCTAGCGGGAGCAGGGTCCTACGAGCAGTACTTC,CASSMLAGAGSYEQYF
few,TRBJ2-3,TRBD2,TRBV20-1,TGCAGTGCTGCCACCGGCGGGAGAGGCACAGATACGCAGTATTTT,CSAATGGRGTDTQYF